These 8 T cell receptor beta chains were all obtained from the same sample, sequenced in a study of cytomegalovirus exposure and HLA in healthy donors. The PCR ran on 60 Vbeta and 13 Jbeta primers. Method: immunoSEQ multiplex PCR; TCRdb's copy keeps in-frame clones and lacks some. This table holds some 160,000 clones, roughly 79% found once. Source material: PBMCs. Receptors originate from a woman in her forties in good health and CMV-seropositive.

The rearrangement joins TRBV7-3 to TRBJ2-5; TRBD2 aligns across 7 bases. V shed 5 bases and J 5 bases; nucleotides not matched to a gene: 5. Germline V gives CDR1 SGHTA, CDR2 FQGTGA. The CDR3 extends over 13 amino acids. CDR3 amino acids: CASSPGLGETQYF. The CDR3 DNA follows: TGTGCCAGCAGCCCCGGACTAGGGGAGACCCAGTACTTC.

The chain recombines TRBV4-3 with TRBJ2-5; TRBD2 might be the D (5 bases). The germline V gene encodes CDR1 LGHNA and CDR2 YSLEER. V was clipped by 2 bases and J by 5 bases, with 9 bases between them. This CDR3 is 13 amino acids long. In DNA form, the CDR3 reads TGCGCCAGCAGCCAAATCCCGGGGGAGACCCAGTACTTC. It translates to CASSQIPGETQYF.

Worth noting for this clone: At one of its ends the junction is not consistent with the germline gene, which may arise from a read error. The chain recombines TRBV29-1 with TRBJ1-1, with D maybe TRBD1 (5 bases). Germline V lookup: CDR1 SQVTM, CDR2 ANQGSEA. CDR3 length equals 12 residues. Written as DNA, the CDR3 is TGCAGCGTTGTTGAAGGGGCGGTGGTCGCGCCTTTT. It is translated as CSVVEGAVVAPF.

This chain connects TRBV6-1 to TRBJ2-1, with D possibly matching TRBD2 (7 bases). The CDR3 covers 17 residues. Germline CDR1 is MNHNS and CDR2 is SASEGT. Deletions cut 4 bases from V and 6 bases from J, with 22 bases between. The CDR3 is CASSASPGGALGNEQFF. The CDR3 nucleotides read TGTGCCAGCAGTGCATCCCCGGGGGGCGCTTTGGGCAATGAGCAGTTCTTC.

The CDR3 nucleotides are TGTGCCAGCAGCCCAGGACAGGGGCAGGGGACAGATACGCAGTATTTT. Its protein is CASSPGQGQGTDTQYF. This chain joins TRBV7-9 and TRBJ2-3; 9 bases are a match to TRBD1. Looked up from germline, CDR1 is SEHNR and CDR2 is FQNEAQ (reference sequence). V was clipped by 5 bases and J by 3 bases; unmatched bases: 9. The CDR3 is 16 amino acids. Full variable domain (remainder filled in from reference TRBV7-9 and TRBJ2-3): DTGVSQNPRHKITKRGQNVTFRCDPISEHNRLYWYRQTLGQGPEFLTYFQNEAQLEKSRLLSDRFSAERPKGSFSTLEIQRTEQGDSAMYLCASSPGQGQGTDTQYFGPGTRLTVL.

The J gene is TRBJ2-3, the V gene TRBV29-1; 7 bases are shared with TRBD2. The trim removed 8 bases at V and 2 bases at J, leaving 10 bases unmatched. Germline V gives CDR1 SQVTM, CDR2 ANQGSEA. The CDR3 extends over 14 amino acids. The CDR3 loop is CSSSGALSTDTQYF. The CDR3 DNA sequence: TGCAGCTCAAGCGGGGCCCTCTCCACAGATACGCAGTATTTT.

The J gene is TRBJ1-5, the V gene TRBV30, with D maybe TRBD1 (6 bases). This CDR3 spans 13 amino acids. Germline CDR1 is GTSNPN and CDR2 is SVGIG (reference sequence). Deletions cut 2 bases from V and 6 bases from J, with 11 bases between. This chain's CDR3 is CAWSLGASQPQHF. CDR3 nucleotide sequence: TGTGCCTGGAGTTTGGGGGCAAGTCAGCCCCAGCATTTT.

Written as DNA, the CDR3 is TGTGCCAGCAGCTTAGGTCCGTCTAATTCACCCCTCCACTTT. The encoded protein is CASSLGPSNSPLHF. The chain carries TRBV7-2 and TRBJ1-6; no firm D call. This CDR3 contains 14 residues. Germline CDR1 is SGHTA and CDR2 is FQGNSA. Trimming removed 1 base at V and 6 bases at J, with 7 bases between.